The 12 T cell receptor beta chains reported below all come from one sample, sequenced in a study of T-cell reconstitution after alpha-beta-depleted transplantation in children. The authors prepared the TCRbeta library with unique molecular identifiers. A single record per CDR3 protein comes from TCRdb applying MiXCR to the PCR reads. Among 300,000 to 400,000 distinct CDR3 sequences listed, around 15% were seen once. This specimen consisted of PBMCs, mostly from graft donor cells, obtained 360 days after TCRalphabeta/CD19-depleted stem cell transplant. The source is a male patient aged 2 to 10 who had a stem cell transplant for acute lymphoblastic leukemia, so the T cells may come from the graft donor.

This clonotype was seen a few times. J is TRBJ1-2 and V is TRBV12-3 or TRBV12-4; the D is unclear. The CDR3 length is 15 residues. V was shortened by 4 bases and J by 7 bases, with 19 bases between the two germline ends. CDR3 residues: CASSSRPRLGGGYTF. For the CDR3, the DNA is TGTGCCAGCAGTTCCCGCCCGCGTCTAGGAGGTGGCTACACCTTC.

The chain recombines TRBV9 with TRBJ1-2, with a possible D match to TRBD1 (5 bases). This CDR3 has 15 residues. V was trimmed by 0 bases and J by 2 bases, leaving 11 bases between them. The germline gives CDR1 SGDLS, CDR2 YYNGEE. DNA of the CDR3: TGTGCCAGCAGCGTAGCTTGGGACGGGAACTATGGCTACACCTTC. Protein sequence: CASSVAWDGNYGYTF.

The J gene is TRBJ2-3, the V gene TRBV9; TRBD1 is a possible D gene (5 bases). V was pared by 0 bases and J by 5 bases, with 10 bases between. This CDR3 region has 14 residues. Germline V CDR1 and CDR2: SGDLS, YYNGEE. CDR3 bases: TGTGCCAGCAGCGTAGATCCAGGGATAGATACGCAGTATTTT. This encodes CASSVDPGIDTQYF. Supplemented by reference TRBV9 and TRBJ2-3, the full variable domain reads DSGVTQTPKHLITATGQRVTLRCSPRSGDLSVYWYQQSLDQGLQFLIQYYNGEERAKGNILERFSAQQFPDLHSELNLSSLELGDSALYFCASSVDPGIDTQYFGPGTRLTVL.

The CDR3 bases are TGTGCCAGCAGCTTGGTAGGCGGGAGGGCAGATACGCAGTATTTT. This gives the protein CASSLVGGRADTQYF. The V gene is TRBV7-3, the J gene TRBJ2-3, with 9 positions matching TRBD2. This CDR3 contains 15 residues. The germline V gene encodes CDR1 SGHTA and CDR2 FQGTGA. V was clipped by 3 bases and J by 4 bases; unmatched bases: 5.

At least ten counts were recorded for this clonotype. The rearrangement joins TRBV6-5 to TRBJ2-1, with 14 nucleotides matching TRBD2. Trimming removed 2 bases from V and 2 bases from J; junction bases left unmatched: 2. Germline V gene lookup returns CDR1 MNHEY and CDR2 SVGAGI. The CDR3 consists of 17 residues. CDR3 amino acids: CASSYRTSGRPYNEQFF. DNA of the CDR3: TGTGCCAGCAGTTACCGGACTAGCGGGAGGCCCTACAATGAGCAGTTCTTC.

This chain links TRBV7-6 with TRBJ2-1; 8 nucleotides agree with TRBD2. The CDR3 length is 16 residues. CDR1 and CDR2 (germline): SGHVS, FNYEAQ. With V trimmed by 3 bases and J by 5 bases, 9 bases remained unmatched. This CDR3 reads CASSFVTSGKHNEQFF. CDR3 bases: TGTGCCAGCAGCTTTGTCACTAGCGGCAAACACAATGAGCAGTTCTTC. The complete variable domain, with remaining parts taken from reference TRBV7-6 and TRBJ2-1, reads GAGVSQSPRYKVTKRGQDVALRCDPISGHVSLYWYRQALGQGPEFLTYFNYEAQQDKSGLPNDRFSAERPEGSISTLTIQRTEQRDSAMYRCASSFVTSGKHNEQFFGPGTRLTVL.

This clonotype has a handful of counts. The chain joins TRBV7-9 to TRBJ2-1; D call uncertain. This CDR3 has 15 amino acids. CDR1 is SEHNR, CDR2 FQNEAQ, per germline (reference sequence). V lost 0 bases, J lost 3 bases, and 9 bases lay in between. CDR3 in DNA: TGTGCCAGCAGCTTAGCCCCAGAACTCTACAATGAGCAGTTCTTC. This gives the protein CASSLAPELYNEQFF.

V is TRBV6-5 and J is TRBJ2-1; 8 positions match TRBD2. The V gene's germline CDR1 is MNHEY and CDR2 SVGAGI. The V gene end was trimmed by 4 bases and the J gene end by 5 bases; junction bases not matched to a gene: 7. The length of the CDR3 is 15 residues. In DNA, the CDR3 is TGTGCCAGCAGTTCGCAGCGGGAGTGGGACAATGAGCAGTTCTTC. Translation: CASSSQREWDNEQFF.

This clonotype has just a few counts. The CDR3: CSANQGFNEKLFF. DNA of the CDR3: TGCAGTGCGAATCAGGGGTTTAATGAAAAACTGTTTTTT. The chain is built from TRBV20-1 and TRBJ1-4, with D possibly TRBD1 on 6 matching bases. V lost 6 bases and J 4 bases, leaving 12 bases between the germline ends. Germline values: CDR1 DFQATT, CDR2 SNEGSKA (reference sequence). This CDR3 spans 13 amino acids.

The chain is built from TRBV28 and TRBJ2-7; 8 bases match TRBD1. The CDR3 is made up of 16 amino acids. The germline CDR1 and CDR2 sequences are MDHEN and SYDVKM. J was trimmed by 2 bases and V by 4 bases; bases with no gene match: 10. CDR3: CASSSYRTGSTYEQYF. The CDR3 nucleotides read TGTGCCAGCAGTTCGTATCGGACAGGGAGCACCTACGAGCAGTACTTC.

The chain is built from TRBV4-3 and TRBJ2-1, with TRBD2 identical over 12 bases. Per the germline V gene, CDR1 is LGHNA and CDR2 is YSLEER. The CDR3 has 19 residues. V lost 4 bases to trimming and J lost 1 base; unmatched junction nucleotides: 11. This chain's CDR3 is CASSRLSGTSGHSYNEQFF. CDR3 DNA: TGCGCCAGCAGCCGCCTCTCGGGGACTAGCGGGCATTCCTACAATGAGCAGTTCTTC.

The V call is TRBV7-9, the J call TRBJ2-5, with 8 bases identical to TRBD1. The J segment lost 4 bases and the V segment lost 0 bases, leaving 7 bases of the junction unmatched. The CDR3 extends over 16 amino acids. The germline V gene has CDR1 SEHNR and CDR2 FQNEAQ (reference sequence). The CDR3 reads CASSLADRGPPETQYF. The CDR3 nucleotides are TGTGCCAGCAGCTTAGCAGACAGGGGCCCCCCAGAGACCCAGTACTTC.